This T cell receptor (beta chain) stems from a study of cytomegalovirus exposure and HLA in healthy donors (dated by TCRdb to 2015 to 2018). Regarding the study in general: An earlier analysis of 587 of the donors reported 250 to 350 Gb of sequence data and 117 million unique TCR beta sequences obtained from about 179 million T cells. An earlier analysis of several hundred of the donors applied high-throughput TCR beta sequencing to assess whether each TCR beta V gene segment acted as functional or pseudogenic. Using immunosequencing, the study profiled T cell repertoires from around 680 subjects and related those repertoires to cytomegalovirus serostatus. The study aimed to test whether cataloging public T cell receptors could reveal signatures of past pathogen exposure. Among 300 to 450 genotyped donors of the cohort, an average of approximately 230,000 unique TCR beta nucleotide sequences were sequenced per donor, 15% to 20% of them non-productive. Genome-wide SNP genotypes for about 65% of the 666 donors were used in a later genetic analysis, which treated that subset as a discovery cohort. In a later analysis, previously published TCR beta repertoires from roughly 710 donors were re-analyzed and high-resolution HLA genotyping was added so that TCR occurrence patterns could be studied. Rather than drawing on any new phenotypic data, the later analysis identified candidate immune exposures from TCR beta sequences and the way those sequences occurred across donors. The study combined high-throughput TCR immunosequencing, statistical association of individual TCRs with disease status, and machine learning to predict cytomegalovirus infection status. Typing coverage differed by locus: A, B, C, DRB1 and DQB1 were typed in about 629-640 donors, DQA1 in roughly 500, DPA1 in around 610, and DPB1 in approximately 450. Both class I and class II loci were covered by HLA typing, at four-digit resolution. Every discovery cohort repertoire had been produced on one sequencing platform. Along with the roughly 700-subject first cohort, a separate validation cohort of roughly 110 different subjects was used. Donor age, sex, ethnicity and CMV serostatus were compiled together with the repertoire data. An early release covering around 630 HLA-typed donors comprised about 320 gigabases of sequencing data and 65 million to 100 million unique TCR sequences. About five DR-DQ haplotypes were handled as single units for association and clustering, since linkage in the cohort was strong. The genetic ancestry cluster associated with self-reported Caucasian donors included 65% to 90% of the roughly 400 genotyped donors. Beyond this particular receptor, the publication reports: In a later analysis, HLA-associated TCR beta chains were found to be more clonally expanded and to have lower generation probabilities than equally common non-associated chains. An earlier analysis of approximately 540 of the donors showed that most TCR beta V segments appeared in productive rearrangements either about 90% or about 30% of the time, which broadly matched IMGT annotations. HLA typing was unavailable for some donors at each locus, so association tests used only the typed subset. While some public TCRs were present in many individuals, most TCR sequences turned up only very rarely across donors. A later analysis reported that several top co-occurrence clusters appeared linked to parvovirus B19, influenza, CMV and Epstein-Barr virus. In a later genetic analysis, a missense DCLRE1C variant was associated with V-gene and J-gene trimming of TCR beta chains, and the association was replicated in an independent cohort. In a later analysis, TCR association rates were found to vary across HLA loci, with the most associated TCRs seen for DRB1 alleles and the fewest for HLA-C alleles. Compared with the roughly 720-donor mean, donors in an Asian-associated ancestry cluster had fewer N-insertions in productive TCRs, according to a later genetic analysis. According to a later analysis, most CMV-associated TCR beta chains appeared to be HLA-restricted, and the HLA associations seemed to be driven largely by CMV exposure. The earlier analysis of almost 600 of the donors excluded 15 to 20 rarely observed V segments, including chromosome 9 orphons, because counts were too low. A further reported finding was that TCR beta sequences accurately predicted the HLA-A and HLA-B alleles for most subjects in the first cohort. The 87-base-pair reads could not distinguish some IMGT-functional V segments, including TRBV6-2 and TRBV6-3, so those segments were excluded. Presence/absence analyses assumed roughly uniform sequencing depth across donors, an assumption that may not hold. A few of the identified cytomegalovirus-associated TCR beta chains were confirmed in vitro to be specific for cytomegalovirus antigens. When HLA alleles, especially DR and DQ, strongly co-occurred, attributing TCR associations to individual alleles was difficult. A cluster of highly shared sequence variants was judged likely to represent a technical artifact of the sequencing pipeline. In both the original and validation cohorts, the classifier was reported to diagnose cytomegalovirus status with high specificity and sensitivity. This cohort had only TCR beta chains sequenced, and the lack of alpha or paired-chain data limited which features could be detected. It was suggested by the authors that the approach could potentially be generalized to other disease states and immunological phenotypes. In a later analysis, about 16,000 TCR beta sequences were associated with specific HLA alleles at a false discovery rate of 0.05. Correlated functional status among segregating V segments might reflect linkage disequilibrium, but an unknown experimental factor could not be ruled out. Immune exposure information for the cohort was limited to CMV serostatus. A total of roughly 160 TCR beta chains were listed by the study as associated with cytomegalovirus.

The cohort comprised several hundred healthy bone marrow donors. At the time of sampling, every cohort member was nominally healthy, though immune exposures that went unrecorded were likely present. The donor was CMV seropositive and was included in the group of around 300 seropositive cohort members. A peripheral blood sample was provided by each donor, and peripheral blood mononuclear cells were used for TCR beta sequencing. The Qiagen DNeasy Blood Extraction Kit was used to extract genomic DNA from the blood cell samples. The CDR3, cysteine through phenylalanine, is 15 amino acids long. Only the CDR3 part of the read is kept: 45 bases, read in frame from the first base. Deletion took 3 bases off V and 3 bases off J, with a span of 11 bases between the germline ends. CDR1 LNHNV and CDR2 YYDKDF are derived from the germline V gene (reference sequence). Library preparation employed the immunoSEQ multiplex PCR assay. A mixture of 60 forward primers for TCR Vbeta segments and 13 reverse primers for TCR Jbeta segments was used in the multiplex PCR. The CDR3 region of rearranged TCR beta genes was amplified from genomic DNA by a multiplex PCR assay. The amplified TCR beta libraries were sequenced on the Illumina HiSeq System as 87-base-pair reads. As for the authors' bioinformatics: A later analysis counted about 80 million unique TCR beta chains across the 550 to 800 repertoires, and 10 million to 11 million of these chains were shared by at least two donors. Raw reads were error-corrected and collapsed into unique sequences with a nearest-neighbor algorithm that merged closely related sequences to remove PCR and sequencing errors. Alignment of CDR3 sequences to IMGT reference sequences was used to assign V, D and J gene segments. For a sequence to be retained, a match of at least six nucleotides to both a V gene segment and a J gene segment was required. A rearrangement counted as productive if the CDR3 had no stop codons and remained in frame with V and J, and every other rearrangement counted as non-productive. Following IMGT convention, CDR3 was defined as the stretch from the second conserved V-encoded cysteine up to the conserved J-encoded phenylalanine. Sequences without an unambiguous match to a single V gene segment were excluded from the earlier analysis of about 640 of the donors. In an earlier analysis of 450 to 750 of the donors, a V segment was called functional when productive rearrangements were above 56.7%, and segregating when the standard deviation between donors exceeded 5%. A statistical classification framework was developed to diagnose cytomegalovirus status using the catalog of TCR beta chain sequences. V and J gene assignment, in a later analysis, came from comparing TCR nucleotide sequences with IMGT/GENE-DB human TR gene sequences. In a later analysis, CDR3 sequences and most-parsimonious VDJ recombination scenarios were assigned using the TCRdist pipeline. In a later analysis, each TCR beta chain was defined by its CDR3 amino acid sequence together with its V-gene family, and reads without a unique V-gene family were excluded. As a way to deal with suspected cross-contamination and a sequencing artifact, a later analysis dropped 500 to 700 nucleotide sequences that were highly shared and had low generation probability. For each public chain, a later analysis derived a clonal expansion index from normalized ranks of inferred template counts within each repertoire. In a later analysis, generation probabilities were computed with a VDJ recombination model fitted to out-of-frame rearrangements, and the resulting probabilities were checked against IGoR. In a later analysis, hypergeometric tests were used to score TCR-TCR, TCR-HLA and TCR-CMV co-occurrence, with a repertoire-size bias correction applied to TCR pairs. A later analysis estimated false discovery rates by permuting HLA or CMV assignments 20 times. In a later analysis, co-occurring TCRs were grouped using DBSCAN, with TCRdist sequence similarity added in when clustering inside HLA-allele-positive subsets. Repertoires with fewer than 30,000 or more than 120,000 public chains, plus five repertoires with anomalous nucleotide sharing, were excluded from co-occurrence clustering. The table comes from immuneACCESS by way of TCRdb, which keeps in-frame sequences with V and J called. Part of the clones is missing from these tables; in studies checked, under half for an unresolved V gene and the rest for unknown reasons. The V and J calls and clone size come from that table; D and trimming were worked out from the DNA. The sample table shows around 160,000 clones, and about 75% are seen once. The ten largest clones capture 4.7% of the sample.

This clone was counted a few times. There is no known antigen for this receptor. The record has no base qualities; no much larger clone is one base away. What was sequenced was PBMCs. The rearrangement joined TRBV15 to TRBJ2-2, with TRBD1 tentatively as D gene (5 bases match). The clonotype originates from a man between 18 and 29 years old in good health and CMV-seropositive. The CDR3 sequence is CATSSRPGHTGELFF. The bases are TGTGCCACCAGCAGCAGGCCAGGGCACACCGGGGAGCTGTTTTTT.